The following is a T cell receptor beta chain sequence with its context. Method: immunoSEQ multiplex PCR; TCRdb's copy keeps in-frame clones and lacks some. Seen here are a few hundred thousand clones, approximately 90% observed once, and the top ten hold approximately 1%. The CDR3 covers 12 residues. This sample was taken from a study of blood T cell repertoires in COVID-19. The genes are TRBV21-1 and TRBJ2-7; the table assigns TRBD2, which was not confirmed against the DNA. TRBV21-1 is a pseudogene segment. Sequencing was done on a sample of PBMCs or T cells enriched from blood (not recorded which). This sequence was found in a man aged 18 to 30 who had recovered from COVID-19. The CDR3 sequence is CASSKLSYEQYF. In DNA form, the CDR3 reads TGTGCCAGCAGCAAATTGAGTTACGAGCAGTACTTC.